This T cell receptor beta chain was retrieved from a study of T cells expressing NK-cell markers. Study overall: Cells sorted as CD3+CD56+NKG2C+, CD3+CD56+NKG2C- and CD3+CD56-NKG2C+ T cells supplied the TCR beta repertoires. Whole-study results and caveats: Dominant NKG2C+ clonotype frequencies of about 1.0-8% of CD8+ T cells were measured in over five donors. What remained unclear was the HCMV specificity of expanded NKG2C+ T cell clones.

Germline V CDR1 and CDR2: SEHNR, FQNEAQ (reference sequence). This CDR3 has 15 amino acids. Comments on this clonotype: What it binds is not known.

UMIs accompanied the 5'RACE template switching by which TCR beta cDNA was made. TCRdb re-called the 5' RACE reads, yielding one record per CDR3 amino acid sequence without DNA. Its clone listing holds over 350,000 distinct CDR3 sequences. This TCR was sampled from a woman between 45 and 60 years old in good health. The chain is built from TRBV7-9 and TRBJ2-7; without DNA, the TCRdb call of TRBD2 cannot be checked. The specimen sequenced was blood T cells: a sorted CD56 or NKG2C T cell subset, CD4+ or CD8+ T cells, or bulk PBMC T cells (not recorded which). The CDR3 sequence is CASSPPSGGHYEQYF.